The following is a TCR beta chain sequence with its context. Its specificity is unknown. The sample originates from a study of shared clonotypes between healthy human individuals. Study results and caveats: Relative to their counterparts shared across all four donors, non-shared clonotypes exhibited diminished generation probabilities.

The data were produced by immunoSEQ multiplex PCR, yet TCRdb's version contains in-frame clones alone and is incomplete. The repertoire holds roughly 2.6 million clones, with just over 90% as singletons. The CDR3 extends over 17 amino acids. Germline CDR1 is SEHNR and CDR2 is FQNEAQ (reference sequence). Trimming shortened V by 0 bases and J by 7 bases, and 18 bases separated the two germline ends. This receptor was obtained from a man aged 18-30 years in good health. The sample taken for sequencing was naive CD4+ T cells sorted from blood. Subset in this sample: CD45RA+ positively selected. The genes are TRBV7-9 and TRBJ1-4, with D perhaps matching TRBD1 (5 bases). CDR3 sequence: CASSLADFGGSSEKLFF. As DNA, the CDR3 is TGTGCCAGCAGCTTAGCGGATTTCGGGGGTTCCTCTGAAAAACTGTTTTTT.